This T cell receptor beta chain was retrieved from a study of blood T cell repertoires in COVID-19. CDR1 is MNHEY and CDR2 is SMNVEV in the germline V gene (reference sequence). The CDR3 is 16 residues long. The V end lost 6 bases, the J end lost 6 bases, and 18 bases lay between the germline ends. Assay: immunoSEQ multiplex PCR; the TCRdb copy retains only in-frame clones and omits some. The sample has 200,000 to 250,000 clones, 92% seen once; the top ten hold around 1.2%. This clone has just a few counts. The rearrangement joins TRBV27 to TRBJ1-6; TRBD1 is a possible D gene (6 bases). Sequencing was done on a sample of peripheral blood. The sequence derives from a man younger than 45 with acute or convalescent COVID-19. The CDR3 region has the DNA TGTGCCAGCAGCCCGGACAGCCCTCAGAGTAATTCACCCCTCCACTTT. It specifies CASSPDSPQSNSPLHF.